Listed below are T cell receptor beta chains from one sample, sequenced in a study of T cells in Graves' hyperthyroidism and ophthalmopathy. TCRdb itself ran the multiplex PCR reads through MiXCR, one entry per CDR3 protein. This sample has 550,000 to 800,000 distinct CDR3 sequences, with roughly 15% found just once. The specimen was blood. The receptors here all came from a man younger than 35 with Graves' hyperthyroidism. The CDR3 runs from the conserved cysteine through the conserved F or W. The D gene is left open where the match is weak. Clone size is shown for a subset of rows, as once, few, many or a class of expanded clone.

DNA	CDR3	D	J	V	size
TGTGCCTGGAGTGTACCAGCGGGAGTCCGCGAGCAGTACTTC	CAWSVPAGVREQYF	TRBD2	TRBJ2-7	TRBV30	many
TGTGCCAGCAGTTTAGGGGGACAGGGGAGCCATGGCTACACCTTC	CASSLGGQGSHGYTF	TRBD1	TRBJ1-2	TRBV28	many
TGCGCCAGCAGCTTGGTTCCAGCGGGATGGACCGGGGAGCTGTTTTTT	CASSLVPAGWTGELFF	TRBD2	TRBJ2-2	TRBV5-1	many
TGTGCCAGCAGTGAGGGGGCTTCCTACGAGCAGTACTTC	CASSEGASYEQYF	NA	TRBJ2-7	TRBV25-1	NA
TGTGCCAGCAGCTTTACAGGGGTAGAGACCCAGTACTTC	CASSFTGVETQYF	TRBD1	TRBJ2-5	TRBV11-2	many
TGTGCCAGCAGCCCAAAGGGACTAGCGGAAGGGGCTAGCACAGATACGCAGTATTTT	CASSPKGLAEGASTDTQYF	TRBD2	TRBJ2-3	TRBV9	NA
TGTGCCAGCAGTGACAGGGTCTCCGAGACCCAGTACTTC	CASSDRVSETQYF	TRBD1	TRBJ2-5	TRBV6-2/TRBV6-3	NA
TGTGCCTGGAGTACCGAGACCCAGTACTTC	CAWSTETQYF	NA	TRBJ2-5	TRBV30	NA
TGCAGTGCTAGAGAGCCGATAGTGGACAATCAGCCCCAGCATTTT	CSAREPIVDNQPQHF	NA	TRBJ1-5	TRBV20-1	NA
TGTGCCAGCAGCTCCCTTCTAGTAACCGGGGAGCTGTTTTTT	CASSSLLVTGELFF	NA	TRBJ2-2	TRBV30	NA
TGTGCCTCCCTGGGCACTGAAGCTTTCTTT	CASLGTEAFF	NA	TRBJ1-1	TRBV28	many
TGCAGTGCTAGGGGGAGTTCCCTTAGCACAGATACGCAGTATTTT	CSARGSSLSTDTQYF	NA	TRBJ2-3	TRBV20-1	few
TGTGCCAGCAGCCGACAGGGCGAGGAGACCCAGTACTTC	CASSRQGEETQYF	TRBD1	TRBJ2-5	TRBV5-1	many
TGTGCCACCAGTGATACGCGTACTGGGGCCAACGTCCTGACTTTC	CATSDTRTGANVLTF	NA	TRBJ2-6	TRBV24-1	many
TGTGCCAGCAGTGAAGCGGAGAGGGGGCGCGACGACACCGGGGAGCTGTTTTTT	CASSEAERGRDDTGELFF	TRBD1	TRBJ2-2	TRBV6-1	NA
TGCAGTGCTAGTTCTACTAGCGGGAGATACAATGAGCAGTTCTTC	CSASSTSGRYNEQFF	TRBD2	TRBJ2-1	TRBV20-1	many
TGTGCCAGCAGCCCCGCAGGGAACTACGAGCAGTACTTC	CASSPAGNYEQYF	NA	TRBJ2-7	TRBV28	many
TGTGCCACCAGTGCCCTAGCGGGGGTCAAAAACATTCAGTACTTC	CATSALAGVKNIQYF	TRBD2	TRBJ2-4	TRBV15	NA
TGTGCCACTTCAACAGGGGACGACACTGAAGCTTTCTTT	CATSTGDDTEAFF	TRBD1	TRBJ1-1	TRBV19	few
TGTGCCAGCAGCCCCGGACTAGTGGGAGTCTTCTCCTACGAGCAGTACTTC	CASSPGLVGVFSYEQYF	TRBD2	TRBJ2-7	TRBV7-9	few
TGCGCCAGCACCGAGGGTCCGAGTAATGAAAAACTGTTTTTT	CASTEGPSNEKLFF	NA	TRBJ1-4	TRBV5-1	NA